This T cell receptor (beta chain) was retrieved from a study of cytomegalovirus exposure and HLA in healthy donors. PCR used 60 Vbeta primers and 13 Jbeta primers. Method: immunoSEQ multiplex PCR; TCRdb's copy keeps in-frame clones and lacks some. The table includes 150,000 to 190,000 clones, around 79% detected once. A note on this clone: An end of the junction differs from the germline gene, which may be a read error.

The source material was PBMCs. The TCR comes from a man aged 18 to 30 in good health and CMV-seronegative.

CDR3 residues: CSSSSQTGRTVNTEAFF. The CDR3 DNA is TGTTCCAGCAGCTCCCAGACAGGTCGGACCGTGAACACTGAAGCTTTCTTT. This sequence joins TRBV7-9 and TRBJ1-1, with D tentatively TRBD1 (6 bases). The CDR3 contains 17 residues. Germline lookup yields CDR1 SEHNR and CDR2 FQNEAQ (reference sequence).